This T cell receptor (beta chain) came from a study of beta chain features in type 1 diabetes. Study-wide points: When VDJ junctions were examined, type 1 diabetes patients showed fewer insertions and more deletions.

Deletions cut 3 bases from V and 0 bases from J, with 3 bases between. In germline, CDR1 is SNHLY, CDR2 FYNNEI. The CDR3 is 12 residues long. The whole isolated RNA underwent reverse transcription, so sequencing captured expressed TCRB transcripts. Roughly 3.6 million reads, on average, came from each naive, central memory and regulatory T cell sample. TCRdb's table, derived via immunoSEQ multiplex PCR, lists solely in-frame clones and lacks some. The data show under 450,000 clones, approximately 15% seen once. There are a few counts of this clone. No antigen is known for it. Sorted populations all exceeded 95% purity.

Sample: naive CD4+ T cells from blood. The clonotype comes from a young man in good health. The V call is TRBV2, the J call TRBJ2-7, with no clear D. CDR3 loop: CASSDSSYEQYV. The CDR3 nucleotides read TGTGCCAGCAGTGACAGCTCCTACGAGCAGTACGTC.